The 28 T cell receptor beta chains below were found in one sample sequenced in a study of blood T cells in healthy people across ages. Combining a sample-barcoded 5' primer with a J-beta primer mix, a second PCR ran for roughly 7 to 11 cycles. TCRdb processed the 5' RACE reads anew with MiXCR; each CDR3 protein has one entry. There are around 1,500,000 distinct CDR3 sequences in the sample; approximately 28% occur only once, and about 8% lies in the top ten. Sequencing was done on a sample of blood. The source of these receptors is a woman in her 30s in good health.

This clonotype occurred many times. The chain employs TRBV10-3 and TRBJ2-1; 10 bases agree with TRBD2. Germline CDR1 reads ENHRY; CDR2 reads SYGVKD. CDR3 size: 15 residues. Losses at the gene ends were 2 bases for V and 8 bases for J; bases not matched to a gene: 6. The CDR3 loop is CAISEASGSPHEQFF. DNA for the CDR3: TGTGCCATCAGTGAGGCTAGCGGGAGTCCCCATGAGCAGTTCTTC.

This chain joins TRBV7-2 and TRBJ1-2; D might be TRBD1 (5 bases). Trimming took 5 bases from V and 4 from J, leaving 11 bases between them. This CDR3 comprises 13 residues. Germline CDR1 reads SGHTA; CDR2 reads FQGNSA. CDR3 sequence reads: CASSPWGIYGYTF. The CDR3 DNA reads TGTGCCAGCAGCCCCTGGGGGATCTATGGCTACACCTTC.

This clonotype was counted between two and nine times. The genes are TRBV7-9 and TRBJ1-1; D possibly corresponds to TRBD1 (5 bases). The V end lost 8 bases, the J end lost 6 bases, and 16 bases lay between the germline ends. There are 13 residues in the CDR3. Germline V lookup: CDR1 SEHNR, CDR2 FQNEAQ (reference sequence). In DNA form, the CDR3 reads TGTGCCAGCTTAGTCAGGGAGGGCGCTGAAGCTTTCTTT. Residues: CASLVREGAEAFF. Supplemented by reference TRBV7-9 and TRBJ1-1, the full variable domain reads DTGVSQNPRHKITKRGQNVTFRCDPISEHNRLYWYRQTLGQGPEFLTYFQNEAQLEKSRLLSDRFSAERPKGSFSTLEIQRTEQGDSAMYLCASLVREGAEAFFGQGTRLTVV.

The genes are TRBV5-1 and TRBJ2-1; D not certain. The V gene's germline CDR1 is SGHRS and CDR2 YFSETQ. With 0 bases removed from V and 6 bases from J, the gap between germline ends came to 10 bases. The length of the CDR3 is 14 residues. CDR3: CASSLGQSANEQFF. DNA of the CDR3: TGCGCCAGCAGCTTGGGACAATCTGCCAATGAGCAGTTCTTC.

Details on this clonotype: A read error is possible here, since a much larger clone lies one base away. V is TRBV27 and J is TRBJ1-6; a possible D gene is TRBD1 (5 bases). V shed 4 bases and J shed 16 bases, with 17 bases lying between them. This CDR3 has 13 amino acids. Germline V gene sequence: CDR1 MNHEY, CDR2 SMNVEV (reference sequence). The CDR3 here is CASSSGACKPLHF. CDR3 bases: TGTGCCAGCAGTTCCGGGGCATGCAAACCACTCCACTTT.

About this clonotype: Given a much more abundant clone one base away, this may be a read error. The rearrangement joins TRBV12-3 or TRBV12-4 to TRBJ2-1; tentative D call: TRBD2 (6 bases). The J call could be wrong; TRBJ2-7 is a better fit for the DNA end. The CDR3 covers 15 residues. Here the CDR3 DNA reads TGTGCCAACAGTCCGCAGGGAGGTATAGGCTACGAGCAGTACTTC. It encodes CANSPQGGIGYEQYF.

The chain combines TRBV7-2 with TRBJ2-1; D perhaps matches TRBD2 (6 bases). This CDR3 comprises 15 residues. V was cut by 6 bases and J by 5 bases, with 17 bases left in between. Germline lookup yields CDR1 SGHTA and CDR2 FQGNSA. This CDR3 reads CASSIRERVNNEQFF. The DNA for the CDR3 is TGTGCCAGCAGTATCAGGGAGCGGGTAAACAATGAGCAGTTCTTC.

This chain connects TRBV27 to TRBJ1-5, with D maybe TRBD1 (5 bases). The CDR3 loop spans 14 amino acids. The ends were cut back, 8 bases at V and 0 bases at J, with 11 bases in the middle. Germline loops: CDR1 MNHEY, CDR2 SMNVEV (reference sequence). The CDR3 reads CASHQGDSNQPQHF. CDR3 sequence (DNA): TGTGCCAGCCATCAGGGAGATAGCAATCAGCCCCAGCATTTT.

This clonotype was seen ten or more times. The chain carries TRBV7-9 and TRBJ2-1; TRBD1 or TRBD2 may be the D gene (5 bases each). CDR1 is SEHNR, CDR2 FQNEAQ, per germline (reference sequence). V dropped 4 bases and J dropped 3 bases, with 13 bases sitting between them. CDR3 length equals 15 residues. CDR3 DNA: TGTGCCAGCAGCTCCCCGGGGCCCTACTACAATGAGCAGTTCTTC. Residues: CASSSPGPYYNEQFF.

In its sample, this clonotype was seen many times. The CDR3 is CASSYWTVAYEQYF. The CDR3 nucleotides read TGTGCCAGCAGCTACTGGACAGTGGCCTACGAGCAGTACTTC. J is TRBJ2-7 and V is TRBV12-3 or TRBV12-4, with TRBD1 as a possible D gene (6 bases). There are 14 residues in the CDR3. V was clipped by 6 bases and J by 2 bases, with 14 bases between them.

Ten or more counts support this clonotype. The chain carries TRBV3-1 and TRBJ2-7; TRBD1 matches at 8 bases. This CDR3 contains 15 residues. The J segment lost 2 bases and the V segment lost 2 bases, leaving 5 bases of the junction unmatched. From germline, CDR1 is LGHDT and CDR2 YNNKEL (reference sequence). CDR3 amino acids: CASSQLMTGAYEQYF. The CDR3 DNA follows: TGTGCCAGCAGCCAATTGATGACAGGGGCCTACGAGCAGTACTTC.

The J gene is TRBJ1-1, the V gene TRBV5-1, with D possibly being TRBD1 (6 bases). The CDR3 is 14 residues long. The V gene lost 4 bases and the J gene lost 6 bases, with 16 bases spanning the gap. Germline V lookup: CDR1 SGHRS, CDR2 YFSETQ. CDR3 DNA sequence: TGCGCCAGCAGCCGGACAGAAGCAACTTCTGAAGCTTTCTTT. Translated: CASSRTEATSEAFF.

A word on this clonotype: A much larger clone is a single base away; this may be a read error. This chain joins TRBV18 and TRBJ2-5; D is ambiguous. CDR3 length equals 15 residues. Germline-derived CDR1 and CDR2 are KGHSH and LQKENI. The CDR3 spells CDSSYQGHPQVEQYF. CDR3 bases: TGTGACAGCTCATACCAAGGGCACCCTCAGGTGGAGCAGTACTTC.

The sample holds many counts of this clonotype. This sequence joins TRBV29-1 and TRBJ2-7; 8 bases align to TRBD1. V dropped 3 bases and J dropped 0; count of bases not matched to a gene: 4. Germline CDR1 reads SQVTM; CDR2 reads ANQGSEA. The CDR3 has 14 amino acids. The CDR3 reads CSVDTGGFSYEQYF. CDR3 nucleotide sequence: TGCAGCGTTGACACAGGGGGTTTCTCCTACGAGCAGTACTTC.

Ten or more counts support this clonotype. The chain recombines TRBV20-1 with TRBJ2-7, with TRBD2 identical over 11 bases. The CDR3 is made up of 15 amino acids. Germline loops: CDR1 DFQATT, CDR2 SNEGSKA (reference sequence). The J segment lost 2 bases and the V segment lost 0 bases, leaving 3 bases of the junction unmatched. The CDR3 reads CSAREGTSGTYEQYF. CDR3 nucleotides: TGCAGTGCTAGAGAGGGGACTAGCGGAACCTACGAGCAGTACTTC.

The rearrangement joins TRBV12-3 or TRBV12-4 to TRBJ2-3; perhaps TRBD2 as D (5 bases). CDR3 length: 12 residues. V lost 3 bases and J 7 bases, leaving 8 bases between the germline ends. CDR3 sequence reads: CASSFTGNTQYF. The CDR3 DNA follows: TGTGCCAGCAGTTTCACCGGGAATACGCAGTATTTT.

V and J are TRBV11-2 and TRBJ2-5; TRBD2 aligns across 10 bases. This CDR3 is 15 amino acids long. Germline V gene data show CDR1 as SGHAT and CDR2 as FQNNGV. The V gene end was trimmed by 3 bases and the J gene end by 7 bases; junction bases not matched to a gene: 8. The CDR3 sequence is CASSLASGSMGTQYF. In DNA, the CDR3 is TGTGCCAGCAGCTTGGCTAGCGGGAGCATGGGGACCCAGTACTTC.

A note on this clonotype: A single base separates this from a much larger clone, so it may be a read error. V gene TRBV10-2 combines with J gene TRBJ2-1, with D perhaps TRBD2 (5 bases). The CDR3 runs 13 residues. Trimming removed 6 bases at V and 13 bases at J, with 19 bases between. CDR1 is WSHSY, CDR2 SAAADI, per germline. DNA for the CDR3: TGCGCCAGCAGGCCGGGGATTGGAGAGACCCAGTTCTTC. It yields the protein CASRPGIGETQFF.

This clonotype turned up a few times. The chain carries TRBV5-1 and TRBJ2-5, with a tentative D call TRBD2 (6 bases). Germline lookup yields CDR1 SGHRS and CDR2 YFSETQ. V lost 6 bases and J lost 5, with 20 bases in between. The CDR3 has 15 residues. In DNA form, the CDR3 reads TGCGCCAGCACCAACCTTCCGGGAGTGGTTGAGACCCAGTACTTC. Amino acids: CASTNLPGVVETQYF.

This clonotype has more than one count but fewer than ten. The rearrangement joins TRBV19 to TRBJ1-5, with D tentatively TRBD1 (5 bases). CDR1 LNHDA and CDR2 SQIVND come from the germline V gene (reference sequence). This CDR3 has 16 residues. V was cut by 10 bases and J by 0 bases, with 19 bases left in between. The CDR3, as DNA: TGTGCCACTGGGGAGCAGGGTGGGGGTAGCAATCAGCCCCAGCATTTT. Its translation is CATGEQGGGSNQPQHF.

This clonotype came up a few times. This CDR3 is CSVLSPTNYGYTF. The CDR3 DNA sequence: TGCAGCGTCCTTTCGCCGACTAACTATGGCTACACCTTC. The gene calls are TRBV29-1 and TRBJ1-2; D call uncertain. Germline V gene lookup returns CDR1 SQVTM and CDR2 ANQGSEA. The CDR3 consists of 13 residues. V was shortened by 6 bases and J by 0 bases, with 11 bases between the two germline ends.

The V call is TRBV6-2 or TRBV6-3, the J call TRBJ2-2; D is undetermined. The V gene's germline CDR1 is MNHEY and CDR2 SVGEGT. The CDR3 is 15 residues long. Between the trimmed V and J ends, which lost 2 bases and 4 bases, there was a span of 11 bases. The CDR3 nucleotides are TGTGCCAGCAGTTACCCCAGGTGGACCACCGGGGAGCTGTTTTTT. Protein: CASSYPRWTTGELFF.

This clonotype was seen ten or more times. The J gene is TRBJ2-5, the V gene TRBV6-6; the match to TRBD2 covers 11 bases. Trimming took 6 bases from V and 5 from J; bases not matched to a gene: 8. Germline CDR1 and CDR2: MNHNY and SVGAGI (reference sequence). The CDR3 is 15 residues long. The CDR3 reads CASRSPTSGVETQYF. CDR3 in DNA: TGTGCCAGCAGGAGCCCGACTAGCGGGGTTGAGACCCAGTACTTC.

This clonotype came up many times. This chain connects TRBV2 to TRBJ2-5; D is undetermined. Germline-derived CDR1 and CDR2 are SNHLY and FYNNEI. V lost 0 bases, J lost 11 bases, and 13 bases lay in between. The CDR3 has 13 amino acids. CDR3 protein: CASSEALLGFQYF. The DNA of the CDR3 is TGTGCCAGCAGTGAAGCGCTTCTGGGCTTTCAGTACTTC.

This clonotype was detected a few times. This chain joins TRBV7-9 and TRBJ1-2; TRBD1 might be the D (6 bases). V was pared by 10 bases and J by 6 bases, with 18 bases between. Germline assignment: CDR1 SEHNR and CDR2 FQNEAQ (reference sequence). The length of the CDR3 is 13 residues. The CDR3 nucleotides are TGTGCCATACAGGACAGCAGCTGGGATGGCTACACCTTC. It codes for CAIQDSSWDGYTF.

The chain has TRBV7-2 and TRBJ2-5, with D perhaps given as TRBD1 or TRBD2 (5 bases each). Germline lookup yields CDR1 SGHTA and CDR2 FQGNSA. This CDR3 spans 18 amino acids. V shed 0 bases and J shed 2 bases, with 19 bases lying between them. The CDR3 region has the DNA TGTGCCAGCAGCTTAGCGGCTATAACGGGACCGGTACAAGAGACCCAGTACTTC. Its translation: CASSLAAITGPVQETQYF.

Many counts were recorded for this clonotype. This chain connects TRBV29-1 to TRBJ2-7, with TRBD1 identical over 8 bases. The germline V gene has CDR1 SQVTM and CDR2 ANQGSEA. The CDR3 runs 16 residues. With V trimmed by 3 bases and J by 0 bases, 10 bases remained unmatched. This chain's CDR3 is CSVDITGTGPSYEQYF. The CDR3 DNA sequence: TGCAGCGTTGATATTACCGGGACAGGCCCCTCCTACGAGCAGTACTTC.

This clonotype appeared many times. Its ends do not fully match the called genes, so a read error is possible. The chain recombines TRBV5-1 with TRBJ2-1; 11 nucleotides match TRBD2. Germline V gene sequence: CDR1 SGHRS, CDR2 YFSETQ. This CDR3 spans 18 amino acids. The CDR3 loop is CASSSRLAGGLAGNEQFF. The CDR3 nucleotides are TGCGCCAGTAGCTCGCGTTTAGCGGGGGGGCTTGCTGGCAATGAGCAGTTCTTC.